This TCR beta chain was sequenced during a study of CD8+ T cells in alopecia areata. After isolation, RNA underwent reverse transcription to generate cDNA as the sequencing template. This table comes from immunoSEQ multiplex PCR, and its TCRdb copy is limited to in-frame clones, with some not included. The profile shows roughly 20,000 clones, less than 70% of them singletons. Germline-derived CDR1 and CDR2 are MNHNY and SVGAGI (reference sequence). Trimming took off 5 bases at V and 5 bases at J, with 18 bases between the two ends. The CDR3 has 15 amino acids. From alopecia areata patients, lesional scalp punch biopsies and peripheral blood were collected.

The sequence was obtained from a human donor with alopecia areata. The sample here was skin, taken at week 0. The chain couples TRBV6-6 to TRBJ2-5, with D perhaps TRBD2 (5 bases). In DNA, the CDR3 is TGTGCCAGCAGTCAAACAACTAGTAGTGTCGAGACCCAGTACTTC. Translating gives CASSQTTSSVETQYF.